The present TCR beta chain was sequenced within a study of cytomegalovirus exposure and HLA in healthy donors. Whole-study results and caveats: When presence/absence was analysed, sequencing depth was taken to be roughly uniform across donors.

The PCR made use of 60 Vbeta and 13 Jbeta primers. This table comes from immunoSEQ multiplex PCR, and its TCRdb copy is limited to in-frame clones, with some not included. Seen here are some 140,000 clones, roughly 70% observed once, and the top ten hold around 3.1%. The CDR3 extends over 13 amino acids. With V trimmed by 5 bases and J by 1 base, 4 bases remained unmatched. CDR1 GTSNPN and CDR2 SVGIG come from the germline V gene (reference sequence). About this clone itself: No antigen is known for it.

The sequenced sample was PBMCs. The origin of this receptor is a man aged 40-49 years in good health and CMV-seronegative. This chain joins TRBV30 and TRBJ1-1, with TRBD1 matching 7 bases. CDR3 in amino acids: CAWDRVGNTEAFF. CDR3 nucleotide sequence: TGTGCCTGGGACAGGGTGGGGAACACTGAAGCTTTCTTT.